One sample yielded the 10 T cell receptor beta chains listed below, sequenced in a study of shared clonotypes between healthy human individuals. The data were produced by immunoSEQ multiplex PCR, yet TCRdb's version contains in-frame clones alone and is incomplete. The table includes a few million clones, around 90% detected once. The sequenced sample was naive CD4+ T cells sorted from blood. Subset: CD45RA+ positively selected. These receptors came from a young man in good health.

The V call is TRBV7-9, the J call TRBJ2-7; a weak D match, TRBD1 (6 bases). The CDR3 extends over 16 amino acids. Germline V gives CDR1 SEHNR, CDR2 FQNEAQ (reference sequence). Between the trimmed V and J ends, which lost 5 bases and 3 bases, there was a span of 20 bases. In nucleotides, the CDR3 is TGTGCCAGCAGCCGCGCCGAGGCAGGGGTCCTCTACGAGCAGTACTTC. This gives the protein CASSRAEAGVLYEQYF.

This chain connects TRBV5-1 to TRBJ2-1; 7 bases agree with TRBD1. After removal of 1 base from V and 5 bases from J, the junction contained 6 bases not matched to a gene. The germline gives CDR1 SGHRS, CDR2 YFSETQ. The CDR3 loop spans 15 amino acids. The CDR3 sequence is CASSLTGTVDNEQFF. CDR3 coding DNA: TGCGCCAGCAGCTTGACCGGGACAGTTGACAATGAGCAGTTCTTC.

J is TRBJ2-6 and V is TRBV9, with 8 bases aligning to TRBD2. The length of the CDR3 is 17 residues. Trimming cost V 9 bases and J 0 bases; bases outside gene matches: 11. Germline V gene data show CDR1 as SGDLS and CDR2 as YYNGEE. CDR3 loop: CATGGGSSLSGANVLTF. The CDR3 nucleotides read TGTGCCACCGGGGGGGGTTCGTCCCTCTCTGGGGCCAACGTCCTGACTTTC. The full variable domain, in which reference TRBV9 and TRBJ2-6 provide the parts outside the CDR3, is DSGVTQTPKHLITATGQRVTLRCSPRSGDLSVYWYQQSLDQGLQFLIQYYNGEERAKGNILERFSAQQFPDLHSELNLSSLELGDSALYFCATGGGSSLSGANVLTFGAGSRLTVL.

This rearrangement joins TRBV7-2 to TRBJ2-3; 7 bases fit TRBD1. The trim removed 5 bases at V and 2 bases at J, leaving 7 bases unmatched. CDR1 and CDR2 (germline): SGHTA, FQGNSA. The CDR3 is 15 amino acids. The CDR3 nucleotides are TGTGCCAGCAGCCCGAACAGGGGAGCCACAGATACGCAGTATTTT. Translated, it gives CASSPNRGATDTQYF.

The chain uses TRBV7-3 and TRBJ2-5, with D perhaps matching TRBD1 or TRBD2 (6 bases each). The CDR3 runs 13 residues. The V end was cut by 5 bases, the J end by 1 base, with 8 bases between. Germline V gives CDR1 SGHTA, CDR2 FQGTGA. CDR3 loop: CASSPGAQETQYF. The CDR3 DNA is TGTGCCAGCAGCCCGGGGGCCCAAGAGACCCAGTACTTC.

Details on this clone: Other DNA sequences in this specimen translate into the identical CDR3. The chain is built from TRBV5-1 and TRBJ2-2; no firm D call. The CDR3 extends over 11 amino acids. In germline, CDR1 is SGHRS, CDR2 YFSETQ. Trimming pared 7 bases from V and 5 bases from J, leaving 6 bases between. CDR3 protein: CASSRTGELFF. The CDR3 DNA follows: TGCGCCAGCTCCCGGACCGGGGAGCTGTTTTTT.

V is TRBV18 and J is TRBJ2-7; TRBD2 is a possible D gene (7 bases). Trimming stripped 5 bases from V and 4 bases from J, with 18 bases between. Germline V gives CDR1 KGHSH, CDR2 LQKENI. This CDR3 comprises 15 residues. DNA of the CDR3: TGTGCCAGCTCAACGAGTCGGGGGGCCGAATACGAGCAGTACTTC. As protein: CASSTSRGAEYEQYF.

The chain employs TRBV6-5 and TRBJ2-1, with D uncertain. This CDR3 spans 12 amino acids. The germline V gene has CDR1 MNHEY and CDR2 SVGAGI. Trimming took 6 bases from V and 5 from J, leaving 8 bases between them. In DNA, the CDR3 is TGTGCCAGCAGAGTTAGAGACAATGAGCAGTTCTTC. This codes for CASRVRDNEQFF.

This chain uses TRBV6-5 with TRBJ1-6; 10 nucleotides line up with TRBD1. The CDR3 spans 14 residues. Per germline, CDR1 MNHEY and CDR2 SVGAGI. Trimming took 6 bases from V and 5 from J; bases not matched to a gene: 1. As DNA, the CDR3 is TGTGCCAGCAGGGGACAGGGGCATAATTCACCCCTCCACTTT. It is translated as CASRGQGHNSPLHF.

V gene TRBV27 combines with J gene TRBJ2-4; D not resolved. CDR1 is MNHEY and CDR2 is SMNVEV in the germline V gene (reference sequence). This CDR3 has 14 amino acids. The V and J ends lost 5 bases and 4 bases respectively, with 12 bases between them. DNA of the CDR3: TGTGCCAGCAGTGTAACGTGGGCGAAAAACATTCAGTACTTC. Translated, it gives CASSVTWAKNIQYF.